This T cell receptor (beta chain) derives from a study of T cell responses to AZD1222 COVID-19 vaccine. The CDR3 runs 14 residues. Germline V gives CDR1 WSHSY, CDR2 SAAADI. V dropped 6 bases and J dropped 4; count of bases not matched to a gene: 7. The protocol was immunoSEQ multiplex PCR, while the TCRdb copy is restricted to in-frame clones and leaves out a portion. The sample holds roughly 150,000 clones; around 90% are singletons and the top ten take roughly 6%. The receptor comes from an adult who received the AZD1222 COVID-19 vaccine. The gene calls are TRBV10-2 and TRBJ1-2; 8 bases match TRBD1. Sample: peripheral blood, taken 28 days after the second AZD1222 dose. CDR3 amino acids: CASRATGQAYGYTF. The CDR3 nucleotides read TGCGCCAGCAGAGCTACGGGACAGGCCTATGGCTACACCTTC.